This record concerns one T cell receptor beta chain sequence. The V end was cut by 2 bases, the J end by 2 bases, with 12 bases between. Germline CDR1 reads GTSNPN; CDR2 reads SVGIG (reference sequence). This CDR3 spans 14 amino acids. This entry belongs to a study of T cell changes during pregnancy in multiple sclerosis. Sequenced by immunoSEQ multiplex PCR; TCRdb stores in-frame clones only, minus some. This sample carries 85,000 to 130,000 clones, 85% to 95% of them seen once, and the ten largest clones take around 1.5%. This chain joins TRBV30 and TRBJ1-2; weak D call: TRBD1 (6 bases). This TCR was sampled from a female donor with multiple sclerosis, enrolled in a pregnancy study. This sample comprised peripheral blood, obtained after pregnancy. The CDR3 spells CAWSPGTINYGYTF. CDR3 bases: TGTGCCTGGAGTCCCGGGACAATAAACTATGGCTACACCTTC.